One sample yielded the 20 T cell receptor beta chains listed below, sequenced in a study of T cell responses to AZD1222 COVID-19 vaccine. The data were produced by immunoSEQ multiplex PCR, yet TCRdb's version contains in-frame clones alone and is incomplete. Found here are some 120,000 clones, around 90% of them singletons; the top ten hold about 1.4%. Source: peripheral blood, taken on day 0 of AZD1222 vaccination. Source of these receptors: an adult in good health.

Of note for this clone: This specimen includes other DNA sequences encoding the same CDR3. The chain carries TRBV12-3 or TRBV12-4 and TRBJ1-1; D not resolved. CDR3 length: 13 residues. The ends were cut back, 1 base at V and 1 base at J, with 4 bases in the middle. CDR3 amino acids: CASSLGRNTEAFF. DNA of the CDR3: TGTGCCAGCAGTTTAGGGAGGAACACTGAAGCTTTCTTT.

The genes are TRBV7-9 and TRBJ2-1; D is uncertain. CDR3 length: 13 amino acids. Germline V lookup: CDR1 SEHNR, CDR2 FQNEAQ (reference sequence). V was trimmed by 1 base and J by 11 bases, leaving 12 bases between them. The CDR3 DNA reads as TGTGCCAGCAGCTTAGTTAAAGATGGGCAGCAGTTCTTC. Amino acid sequence: CASSLVKDGQQFF.

The V and J genes are TRBV7-8 and TRBJ2-7; D uncertain. The germline V gene has CDR1 SGHVS and CDR2 FQNEAQ. The ends were cut back, 5 bases at V and 2 bases at J, with 19 bases in the middle. The CDR3 contains 16 residues. This CDR3 reads CASSRRTAVTAYEQYF. For the CDR3, the DNA is TGTGCCAGCAGCAGACGGACCGCGGTAACTGCCTACGAGCAGTACTTC. Using reference TRBV7-8 and TRBJ2-7 for the parts outside the CDR3, the full variable domain is GAGVSQSPRYKVAKRGQDVALRCDPISGHVSLFWYQQALGQGPEFLTYFQNEAQLDKSGLPSDRFFAERPEGSVSTLKIQRTQQEDSAVYLCASSRRTAVTAYEQYFGPGTRLTVT.

The J gene is TRBJ1-2, the V gene TRBV30; 10 bases match TRBD1. This CDR3 is built from 13 residues. Germline V gives CDR1 GTSNPN, CDR2 SVGIG (reference sequence). V shed 2 bases, J shed 8 bases, and the junction held 5 bases outside the gene matches. The CDR3 spells CAWSRGTGVGYTF. As DNA, the CDR3 is TGTGCCTGGAGTAGGGGGACAGGGGTAGGCTACACCTTC.

V usage is TRBV24-1 and J usage is TRBJ2-5; the D gene is possibly TRBD1 (5 bases). V lost 4 bases and J 5 bases, leaving 13 bases between the germline ends. This CDR3 is built from 14 residues. Germline assignment: CDR1 KGHDR and CDR2 SFDVKD. In DNA form, the CDR3 reads TGTGCCACCAGTGACCCAGACAGAATGGAGACCCAGTACTTC. It specifies CATSDPDRMETQYF.

The rearrangement joins TRBV7-9 to TRBJ1-1, with D unresolved. Trimming cost V 6 bases and J 3 bases, with 17 bases left between them. Germline CDR1 is SEHNR and CDR2 is FQNEAQ (reference sequence). This CDR3 spans 15 amino acids. CDR3 sequence reads: CASRVGMGPDTEAFF. The CDR3, as DNA: TGTGCCAGCAGAGTAGGGATGGGTCCCGACACTGAAGCTTTCTTT.

V and J are TRBV27 and TRBJ2-7; unclear D gene. V gave up 8 bases and J gave up 2 bases, with 13 bases separating them. The CDR3 is 13 amino acids. CDR1 and CDR2 (germline): MNHEY, SMNVEV (reference sequence). CDR3 loop: CASSYSGPYEQYF. DNA for the CDR3: TGTGCCAGCTCCTATTCAGGCCCCTACGAGCAGTACTTC.

The J gene is TRBJ2-5, the V gene TRBV6-5, with D unresolved. The CDR3 has 14 residues. The germline V gene has CDR1 MNHEY and CDR2 SVGAGI. V lost 6 bases and J lost 4, with 15 bases in between. The CDR3, as DNA: TGTGCCAGCAGCCCCTTTAGGGTAAGAGAGACCCAGTACTTC. This gives the protein CASSPFRVRETQYF.

The chain links TRBV7-2 to TRBJ2-7; 7 positions match TRBD1. The CDR3 spans 15 residues. Per the germline V gene, CDR1 is SGHTA and CDR2 is FQGNSA. With V trimmed by 5 bases and J by 2 bases, 9 bases remained unmatched. The chain's CDR3 is CASSATGQLAYEQYF. CDR3 bases: TGTGCCAGCAGCGCAACGGGACAGCTTGCCTACGAGCAGTACTTC.

This sequence joins TRBV6-6 and TRBJ2-7; 9 positions agree with TRBD2. Germline assignment: CDR1 MNHNY and CDR2 SVGAGI (reference sequence). The CDR3 contains 15 residues. Germline trimming cut 8 bases from V and 2 bases from J; bases unmatched to any gene: 10. CDR3 nucleotides: TGTGCCAGCCGGGGGCGGGAGGGCAGGACCTACGAGCAGTACTTC. Translated: CASRGREGRTYEQYF.

The V gene is TRBV7-9, the J gene TRBJ2-3, with D possibly matching TRBD1 (6 bases). This CDR3 spans 14 amino acids. V was trimmed by 2 bases and J by 6 bases, leaving 12 bases between them. The germline V gene encodes CDR1 SEHNR and CDR2 FQNEAQ (reference sequence). The CDR3 is CASSLPYRADTQYF. The CDR3 bases are TGTGCCAGCAGCTTACCTTACAGGGCCGATACGCAGTATTTT.

On this clone: The conserved phenylalanine or tryptophan normally closing the CDR3 is absent here, so this likely arose from a read error. No DNA is shown, since the ends of the CDR3 on it are uncertain; the CDR3 is the one TCRdb lists. The rearrangement uses TRBV9 and TRBJ1-2; the listed D gene, TRBD1, was not tested against the DNA. The CDR3 extends over 13 residues, inclusive of both ends. CDR1 is SGDLS and CDR2 is YYNGEE in the germline V gene. The CDR3 here is CASSARTGRHVFL.

The V and J genes are TRBV5-1 and TRBJ2-3; 10 nucleotides agree with TRBD2. The CDR3 contains 16 residues. Germline lookup yields CDR1 SGHRS and CDR2 YFSETQ. The trim removed 2 bases at V and 2 bases at J, leaving 5 bases unmatched. CDR3 in amino acids: CASSFELAGTTDTQYF. The CDR3 DNA reads TGCGCCAGCAGCTTCGAACTAGCGGGAACCACAGATACGCAGTATTTT.

CDR3 protein: CATSREGLTETQYF. The CDR3 DNA follows: TGTGCCACCAGCAGAGAGGGTTTGACGGAGACCCAGTACTTC. V and J are TRBV15 and TRBJ2-5; the D is unclear. CDR1 LNHNV and CDR2 YYDKDF come from the germline V gene (reference sequence). V lost 0 bases to trimming and J lost 5 bases, with 10 bases between them. The CDR3 spans 14 residues.

The chain is built from TRBV12-3 or TRBV12-4 and TRBJ2-1, with a weak D call TRBD2 (6 bases). The CDR3 length is 13 residues. Deletions cut 4 bases from V and 4 bases from J, with 8 bases between. In DNA form, the CDR3 reads TGTGCCAGCAGTTCCGCGGGGTACAATGAGCAGTTCTTC. Its protein is CASSSAGYNEQFF.

The rearrangement joins TRBV5-4 to TRBJ2-2, with 9 bases fitting TRBD1. J was trimmed by 4 bases and V by 0 bases; bases with no gene match: 1. This CDR3 region has 15 residues. Germline CDR1 SGHNT, CDR2 YYREEE (reference sequence). CDR3 DNA: TGTGCCAGCAGCTTGGGGACAGGGGTCACCGGGGAGCTGTTTTTT. Translating it yields CASSLGTGVTGELFF. Complete variable domain (other parts from reference TRBV5-4 and TRBJ2-2): ETGVTQSPTHLIKTRGQQVTLRCSSQSGHNTVSWYQQALGQGPQFIFQYYREEENGRGNFPPRFSGLQFPNYSSELNVNALELDDSALYLCASSLGTGVTGELFFGEGSRLTVL.

This clone came up a few times. The chain carries TRBV6-4 and TRBJ2-2; no clear D. V lost 3 bases and J lost 2, with 10 bases in between. Germline lookup yields CDR1 MRHNA and CDR2 SNTAGT. CDR3 length equals 15 residues. The CDR3 is CASSEDDINTGELFF. The CDR3, as DNA: TGTGCCAGCAGTGAAGACGATATAAACACCGGGGAGCTGTTTTTT.

V is TRBV2 and J is TRBJ1-6; TRBD1 aligns across 7 bases. The germline gives CDR1 SNHLY, CDR2 FYNNEI. The CDR3 is 18 residues long. V gave up 5 bases and J gave up 1 base; unmatched junction bases: 11. The CDR3 DNA follows: TGTGCCAGCAGTCCCGGGACAGCCGGGGGGTCCTATAATTCACCCCTCCACTTT. This sequence encodes CASSPGTAGGSYNSPLHF. Based on the CDR3 plus reference TRBV2 and TRBJ1-6, the full variable domain is EPEVTQTPSHQVTQMGQEVILRCVPISNHLYFYWYRQILGQKVEFLVSFYNNEISEKSEIFDDQFSVERPDGSNFTLKIRSTKLEDSAMYFCASSPGTAGGSYNSPLHFGNGTRLTVT.

The chain carries TRBV4-3 and TRBJ1-6, with TRBD1 matching over 9 bases. CDR3 length equals 15 residues. V dropped 2 bases and J dropped 9; count of bases not matched to a gene: 5. Germline V lookup: CDR1 LGHNA, CDR2 YSLEER. CDR3 sequence: CASSQLTGGLSPLHF. The CDR3 DNA reads TGCGCCAGCAGCCAATTGACAGGGGGTCTTTCACCCCTCCACTTT.

V and J are TRBV3-1 (or the pseudogene TRBV3-2) and TRBJ1-1, with D perhaps matching TRBD1 (5 bases). Germline CDR1 is LGHDT and CDR2 is YNNKEL (reference sequence). Trimming left V 1 base short and J 0 bases short, with 21 bases between. The CDR3 covers 19 residues. CDR3 in amino acids: CASSQVLQGPLLMNTEAFF. The CDR3 nucleotides are TGTGCCAGCAGCCAAGTCCTCCAGGGCCCTCTACTCATGAACACTGAAGCTTTCTTT.